This T cell receptor (beta chain) was captured by sequencing in a study of blood T cell repertoires in COVID-19. Study processing details: How many nucleated cells were present was estimated from reference gene primer amplification. Generated by immunoSEQ multiplex PCR, the TCRdb table keeps only in-frame clones and is missing some. The V and J calls and clone size were taken over from that table, and D and trimming were inferred from the DNA. Among about 72,000 clones, around 84% were seen once, and the ten largest hold about 11%. The CDR3 totals 19 residues. Germline V CDR1 and CDR2: SGHTS, YDEGEE. Losses at the gene ends were 4 bases for V and 0 bases for J; bases not matched to a gene: 16.

The sequence was collected from a man between 65 and 79 years old with active or convalescent COVID-19. Sequencing used peripheral blood. The rearrangement joins TRBV5-8 to TRBJ2-3; 8 bases fit TRBD2. This chain's CDR3 is CASSAPIGLAGPSTDTQYF. CDR3 coding DNA: TGTGCCAGCAGCGCACCCATTGGGCTAGCGGGCCCTAGCACAGATACGCAGTATTTT.